Included here is one T cell receptor beta chain sequence, with context. Its antigen is still unknown. This entry is derived from a study of cytomegalovirus exposure and HLA in healthy donors. Study-level background: Most donors, 81% of 398 genotyped, fell in the Caucasian-associated ancestry cluster.

The PCR contained 60 Vbeta and 13 Jbeta primers. The table came from immunoSEQ multiplex PCR; TCRdb's copy has only in-frame clones and leaves some out. The table has a few hundred thousand clones, about 75% seen once. Germline V gene data show CDR1 as MNHEY and CDR2 as SVGAGI. This CDR3 contains 16 residues. V was clipped by 4 bases and J by 5 bases; unmatched bases: 10. Study-wide results and limits: In a later analysis, a genetic analysis reported fewer productive-TCR N-insertions in an Asian-associated ancestry cluster than the cohort average.

Source material: PBMCs. V is TRBV6-5 and J is TRBJ2-1; 8 bases are a match to TRBD1. The clonotype comes from a man younger than 35 in good health and CMV-seronegative. The CDR3 region has the DNA TGTGCCAGCAGTTCGACAGGGGCCAACAGGCACAATGAGCAGTTCTTC. Its protein product is CASSSTGANRHNEQFF.